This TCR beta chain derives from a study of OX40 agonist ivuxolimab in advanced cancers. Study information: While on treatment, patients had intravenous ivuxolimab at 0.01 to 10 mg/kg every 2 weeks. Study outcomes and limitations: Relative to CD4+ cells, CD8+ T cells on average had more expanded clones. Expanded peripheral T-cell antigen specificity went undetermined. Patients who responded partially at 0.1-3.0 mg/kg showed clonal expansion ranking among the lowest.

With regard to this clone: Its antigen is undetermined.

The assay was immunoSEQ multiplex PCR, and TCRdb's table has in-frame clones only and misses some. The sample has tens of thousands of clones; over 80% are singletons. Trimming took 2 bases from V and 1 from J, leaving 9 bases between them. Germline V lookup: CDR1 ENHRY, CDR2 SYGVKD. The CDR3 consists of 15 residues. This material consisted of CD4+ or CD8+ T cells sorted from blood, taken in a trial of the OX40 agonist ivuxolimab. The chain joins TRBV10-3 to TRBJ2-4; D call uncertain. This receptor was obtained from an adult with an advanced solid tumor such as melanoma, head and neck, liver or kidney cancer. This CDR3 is CAISESVGAKNIQYF. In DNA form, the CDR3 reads TGTGCCATCAGTGAGAGTGTAGGCGCCAAAAACATTCAGTACTTC.